Listed below are T cell receptor beta chains from one sample, sequenced in a study of blood T cell repertoires in COVID-19. The data were produced by immunoSEQ multiplex PCR, yet TCRdb's version contains in-frame clones alone and is incomplete. In the table there are roughly 150,000 clones, approximately 80% of which are singletons. Sequenced material: peripheral blood. Every receptor here comes from a human donor in a cohort sampled during active COVID-19. Both conserved end residues are part of each CDR3. D genes are given only for firm matches. Clone sizes are given selectively: once, few, many, or a class where the clone is expanded.

d_call j_call clone_size v_call cdr3_aa cdr3_nt
NA TRBJ1-3 few TRBV9 CASSVASTSGNTIYF TGTGCCAGCAGCGTAGCCAGTACCTCTGGAAACACCATATATTTT
NA TRBJ1-2 NA TRBV6-5 CASTHRAGGYGYTF TGTGCCAGCACCCACAGAGCCGGTGGCTATGGCTACACCTTC
NA TRBJ2-7 NA TRBV5-1 CASSLGGTSNEQYF TGCGCCAGCAGCTTGGGCGGGACCTCCAACGAGCAGTACTTC
TRBD2 TRBJ2-7 NA TRBV5-1 CASGPGLAGTYEQYF TGCGCCAGCGGCCCGGGACTAGCGGGCACCTACGAGCAGTACTTC
TRBD2 TRBJ2-5 NA TRBV7-2 CASSWGGGPQETQYF TGTGCCAGCAGCTGGGGCGGGGGACCCCAAGAGACCCAGTACTTC
NA TRBJ2-2 NA TRBV20-1 CSASWPNTGELFF TGCAGTGCTAGTTGGCCGAACACCGGGGAGCTGTTTTTT
TRBD2 TRBJ2-7 NA TRBV7-9 CASRPREGVRTSPYEQYF TGTGCCAGCAGACCCCGGGAGGGGGTTAGGACTAGCCCCTACGAGCAGTACTTC
NA TRBJ2-7 NA TRBV11-2 CASSLIQATYEQYF TGTGCCAGCAGCTTAATACAGGCGACCTACGAGCAGTACTTC
NA TRBJ2-3 NA TRBV7-2 CASSLVEPSTDTQYF TGTGCCAGCAGCTTAGTAGAGCCTAGCACAGATACGCAGTATTTT
TRBD2 TRBJ2-1 NA TRBV29-1 CSVGGTSGSPGHEQFF TGCAGCGTTGGGGGGACTAGCGGGAGCCCGGGACATGAGCAGTTCTTC
TRBD2 TRBJ2-1 few TRBV7-3 CASSSPVGGGSYNEQFF TGTGCCAGCAGCTCCCCGGTGGGGGGAGGGTCCTACAATGAGCAGTTCTTC
TRBD1 TRBJ2-7 NA TRBV27 CASSPITGGYEQYF TGTGCCAGCAGTCCTATTACAGGGGGCTACGAGCAGTACTTC
NA TRBJ2-7 NA TRBV6-6 CARRRRGSHEQYF TGTGCCAGAAGAAGAAGGGGGAGCCACGAGCAGTACTTC
TRBD1 TRBJ2-2 NA TRBV6-5 CASKRQGGVGELFF TGTGCCAGCAAAAGACAGGGGGGGGTCGGGGAGCTGTTTTTT
NA TRBJ2-2 NA TRBV19 CASIGRSLTGELFF TGTGCCAGTATCGGGAGAAGCCTGACCGGGGAGCTGTTTTTT
NA TRBJ2-6 NA TRBV4-1 CASSQGHSSGANVLTF TGCGCCAGCAGCCAAGGACACAGCTCTGGGGCCAACGTCCTGACTTTC
NA TRBJ1-3 few TRBV18 CASSATEGSGNTIYF TGTGCCAGCTCAGCGACGGAGGGGTCTGGAAACACCATATATTTT
NA TRBJ1-2 once TRBV11-2 CASSLSFRDYYGYTF TGTGCCAGCAGCTTATCGTTCCGGGACTACTATGGCTACACCTTC
NA TRBJ1-2 NA TRBV3-1/TRBV3-2 CASSEGHLNYGYTF TGTGCCAGCAGTGAGGGACACCTTAACTATGGCTACACCTTC
NA TRBJ1-6 NA TRBV30 CAWSPRRAADSPLHF TGTGCCTGGAGTCCCCGGAGGGCGGCGGATTCACCCCTCCACTTT
TRBD2 TRBJ2-1 NA TRBV4-3 CASSQAGRGTSYNEQFF TGCGCCAGCAGCCAAGCCGGTCGTGGGACTAGCTACAATGAGCAGTTCTTC
TRBD1 TRBJ2-5 NA TRBV6-2/TRBV6-3 CASSQGDGTDQETQYF TGTGCCAGCAGCCAGGGAGATGGGACAGACCAAGAGACCCAGTACTTC
TRBD2 TRBJ2-7 NA TRBV4-1 CASSQISGDSYEQYF TGCGCCAGCAGCCAGATTAGCGGGGACTCCTACGAGCAGTACTTC
TRBD1 TRBJ1-6 NA TRBV5-1 CASSFGGTGGSPLHF TGCGCCAGCAGCTTCGGGGGAACAGGGGGTTCACCCCTCCACTTT
NA TRBJ1-1 few TRBV7-2 CASSLGSGSTEAFF TGTGCCAGCAGCTTAGGGTCGGGGAGTACTGAAGCTTTCTTT
NA TRBJ2-7 few TRBV29-1 CSVTTSSYEQYF TGCAGCGTTACAACCAGTTCCTACGAGCAGTACTTC
NA TRBJ2-3 once TRBV27 CASSWEFADTQYF TGTGCCAGCAGTTGGGAGTTTGCAGATACGCAGTATTTT
TRBD2 TRBJ2-1 once TRBV4-3 CASSLLAGTSSYNEQFF TGCGCCAGCAGCCTCCTCGCTGGGACTAGCTCCTACAATGAGCAGTTCTTC
TRBD1 TRBJ1-6 NA TRBV7-2 CASSLTGGAYSPLHF TGTGCCAGCAGCCTAACAGGGGGCGCGTATTCACCCCTCCACTTT
TRBD2 TRBJ2-1 NA TRBV27 CASSIAGGRLIYNEQFF TGTGCCAGCTCGATAGCTGGCGGGAGGCTAATTTACAATGAGCAGTTCTTC
NA TRBJ2-1 many TRBV12-3/TRBV12-4 CASSLRVQAQFF TGTGCCAGCAGTTTGAGGGTTCAGGCTCAGTTCTTC
TRBD2 TRBJ2-1 NA TRBV10-3 CAIKEREYNEQFF TGTGCCATCAAGGAGCGGGAGTACAATGAGCAGTTCTTC
NA TRBJ1-1 NA TRBV30 CAWSPDSHLPEAFF TGTGCCTGGAGCCCGGACAGCCATCTGCCTGAAGCTTTCTTT
NA TRBJ1-1 NA TRBV24-1 CATSAGSTTEAFF TGTGCCACCAGTGCCGGTAGTACCACTGAAGCTTTCTTT
NA TRBJ2-2 NA TRBV27 CASSFQGRTGELFF TGTGCCAGCAGTTTTCAGGGAAGGACCGGGGAGCTGTTTTTT
NA TRBJ2-1 NA TRBV4-3 CASSPGSYNEQFF TGCGCCAGCAGCCCTGGGAGTTACAATGAGCAGTTCTTC
TRBD1 TRBJ1-2 once TRBV7-9 CASSSPGQLYGYTF TGTGCCAGCAGCTCACCGGGACAGCTCTATGGCTACACCTTC
TRBD1 TRBJ2-5 NA TRBV14 CASSQEGQGVRETQYF TGTGCCAGCAGTCAGGAAGGACAGGGGGTCCGAGAGACCCAGTACTTC
TRBD1 TRBJ2-2 NA TRBV30 CAWNIRDRGGGELFF TGTGCCTGGAATATACGGGACAGGGGTGGAGGGGAGCTGTTTTTT
TRBD1 TRBJ2-6 NA TRBV27 CASRGTGGSGANVLTF TGTGCCAGCAGGGGGACAGGGGGCTCCGGGGCCAACGTCCTGACTTTC
NA TRBJ2-7 NA TRBV5-1 CASSLVWENTYEQYF TGCGCCAGCAGCTTGGTGTGGGAGAACACCTACGAGCAGTACTTC
TRBD1 TRBJ2-7 many TRBV6-5 CASSYSGGYSSYEQYF TGTGCCAGCAGTTACTCAGGGGGCTACAGCTCCTACGAGCAGTACTTC
NA TRBJ1-3 NA TRBV19 CASSIGIAGNSGNTIYF TGTGCCAGTAGTATCGGGATCGCCGGAAACTCTGGAAACACCATATATTTT
NA TRBJ1-1 NA TRBV5-4 CASSYYRDTEAFF TGTGCCAGCAGCTATTACAGGGACACTGAAGCTTTCTTT
TRBD2 TRBJ2-7 few TRBV7-2 CASSLEGIGTSGSYEQYF TGTGCCAGCAGCTTAGAAGGTATAGGGACTAGCGGTTCCTACGAGCAGTACTTC
TRBD2 TRBJ2-7 NA TRBV10-2 CASGGTSGRSSYEQYF TGCGCCAGCGGGGGGACTAGCGGGAGGAGCTCCTACGAGCAGTACTTC
TRBD2 TRBJ2-5 NA TRBV27 CASSSGTNGETQYF TGTGCCAGCAGTTCCGGGACTAATGGGGAGACCCAGTACTTC
TRBD1 TRBJ2-1 NA TRBV29-1 CSVNKRTGTTPNNEQFF TGCAGCGTCAATAAGAGGACAGGGACAACTCCTAACAATGAGCAGTTCTTC
TRBD2 TRBJ2-5 few TRBV20-1 CSASPAASGIQETQYF TGCAGTGCTAGTCCCGCGGCTAGCGGGATTCAAGAGACCCAGTACTTC
TRBD1 TRBJ1-2 NA TRBV7-9 CASSLGGDSYGYTF TGTGCCAGCAGCTTAGGGGGGGACAGCTATGGCTACACCTTC
NA TRBJ1-2 NA TRBV6-5 CASSQGRGTYGYTF TGTGCCAGCAGCCAGGGGCGGGGGACATATGGCTACACCTTC
NA TRBJ1-1 NA TRBV7-9 CASSETGGNTEAFF TGTGCCAGCAGCGAGACAGGCGGGAACACTGAAGCTTTCTTT
TRBD1 TRBJ2-5 NA TRBV27 CASSPRTGGETQYF TGTGCCAGCAGTCCCAGGACAGGGGGGGAGACCCAGTACTTC
NA TRBJ2-5 NA TRBV6-5 CASSYSGFASRETQYF TGTGCCAGCAGTTACTCGGGTTTTGCTAGCAGGGAGACCCAGTACTTC
TRBD1 TRBJ1-6 once TRBV5-5 CASSSKDRPGPSPLHF TGTGCCAGCAGCTCTAAGGACAGGCCGGGGCCTTCACCCCTCCACTTT